These T cell receptor beta chains were read from a single sample in a study of CD8 T cells in Susac syndrome. TCRdb processed the immunoSEQ multiplex PCR reads anew with MiXCR; each CDR3 protein has one entry. The sample consists of roughly 120,000 distinct CDR3 sequences, approximately 94% of them appearing once. Sequenced input: CD4+ T cells from PBMCs. These TCRs come from a human donor with multiple sclerosis. The CDR3 runs from the conserved cysteine through the conserved F or W. Fields, in order: clone size, V gene, J gene, D gene, CDR3 protein, CDR3 DNA. D genes are given only for firm matches. Some rows mark clone size as missing; the rest say once, few, many or name a class of expanded clone.

clone_size: -; v_call: TRBV19; j_call: TRBJ1-6; d_call: -; cdr3_aa: CASQYQGDSPLHF; cdr3_nt: TGTGCCAGTCAGTACCAGGGTGATTCACCCCTCCACTTT
clone_size: -; v_call: TRBV2; j_call: TRBJ2-5; d_call: -; cdr3_aa: CASSETRGGQETQYF; cdr3_nt: TGTGCCAGCAGTGAAACAAGGGGGGGGCAAGAGACCCAGTACTTC
clone_size: -; v_call: TRBV28; j_call: TRBJ2-7; d_call: TRBD1; cdr3_aa: CASRDTGGNYEQYF; cdr3_nt: TGTGCCAGCAGGGATACAGGGGGGAACTACGAGCAGTACTTC
clone_size: -; v_call: TRBV5-4; j_call: TRBJ2-3; d_call: -; cdr3_aa: CASSQRLDTQYF; cdr3_nt: TGTGCCAGCAGCCAGCGGTTGGATACGCAGTATTTT
clone_size: -; v_call: TRBV20-1; j_call: TRBJ1-6; d_call: TRBD1; cdr3_aa: CSASSGQGTSSPLHF; cdr3_nt: TGCAGTGCTAGTTCGGGACAGGGGACAAGTTCACCCCTCCACTTT
clone_size: -; v_call: TRBV3-1; j_call: TRBJ1-2; d_call: -; cdr3_aa: CASSQYIKNYGYTF; cdr3_nt: TGTGCCAGCAGCCAGTATATTAAGAACTATGGCTACACCTTC
clone_size: -; v_call: TRBV25-1; j_call: TRBJ1-1; d_call: -; cdr3_aa: CASSEWVGVKTEAFF; cdr3_nt: TGTGCCAGCAGTGAATGGGTAGGGGTGAAGACTGAAGCTTTCTTT
clone_size: -; v_call: TRBV12-3/TRBV12-4; j_call: TRBJ2-7; d_call: TRBD1; cdr3_aa: CASSWSGGPYEQYF; cdr3_nt: TGTGCCAGCAGTTGGTCAGGGGGTCCCTACGAGCAGTACTTC
clone_size: once; v_call: TRBV12-3/TRBV12-4; j_call: TRBJ2-1; d_call: TRBD2; cdr3_aa: CASRPGLAGNFEQFF; cdr3_nt: TGTGCCAGCAGGCCGGGACTAGCGGGTAACTTTGAGCAGTTCTTC
clone_size: once; v_call: TRBV7-2; j_call: TRBJ1-5; d_call: -; cdr3_aa: CASSFAGVGNQPQHF; cdr3_nt: TGTGCCAGCAGCTTTGCGGGGGTGGGCAATCAGCCCCAGCATTTT
clone_size: -; v_call: TRBV6-1; j_call: TRBJ1-5; d_call: TRBD1; cdr3_aa: CATHRGWGQPQHF; cdr3_nt: TGTGCCACCCACAGGGGATGGGGTCAGCCCCAGCATTTT
clone_size: -; v_call: TRBV6-6; j_call: TRBJ2-3; d_call: -; cdr3_aa: CASSYSTGLTDTQYF; cdr3_nt: TGTGCCAGCAGTTACTCGACAGGCCTCACAGATACGCAGTATTTT
clone_size: -; v_call: TRBV4-2; j_call: TRBJ2-3; d_call: -; cdr3_aa: CASSQERLYTDTQYF; cdr3_nt: TGTGCCAGCAGCCAAGAAAGGCTCTACACAGATACGCAGTATTTT
clone_size: -; v_call: TRBV19; j_call: TRBJ1-2; d_call: -; cdr3_aa: CASSTDGANYGYTF; cdr3_nt: TGTGCCAGTAGCACGGACGGAGCTAACTATGGCTACACCTTC
clone_size: -; v_call: TRBV3-1; j_call: TRBJ2-5; d_call: TRBD2; cdr3_aa: CASSLPGLGAETQYF; cdr3_nt: TGTGCCAGCAGCCTACCGGGACTAGGGGCTGAGACCCAGTACTTC
clone_size: -; v_call: TRBV19; j_call: TRBJ2-7; d_call: -; cdr3_aa: CASRGEAQGTYEQYF; cdr3_nt: TGTGCCAGTAGAGGGGAGGCACAGGGCACCTACGAGCAGTACTTC